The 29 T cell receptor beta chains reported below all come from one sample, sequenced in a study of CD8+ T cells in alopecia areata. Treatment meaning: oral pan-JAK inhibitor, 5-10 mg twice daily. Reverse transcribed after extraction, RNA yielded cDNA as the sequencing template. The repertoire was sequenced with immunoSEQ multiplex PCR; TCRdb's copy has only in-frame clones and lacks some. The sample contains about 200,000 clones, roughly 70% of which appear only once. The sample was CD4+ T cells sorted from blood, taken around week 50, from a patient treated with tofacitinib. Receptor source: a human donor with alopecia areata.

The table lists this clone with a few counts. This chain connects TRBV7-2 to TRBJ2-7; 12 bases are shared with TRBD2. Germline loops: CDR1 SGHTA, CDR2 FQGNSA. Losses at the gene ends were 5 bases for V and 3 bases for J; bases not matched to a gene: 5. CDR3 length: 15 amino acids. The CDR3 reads CASSPLAGGDYEQYF. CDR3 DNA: TGTGCCAGCAGCCCCCTAGCGGGGGGGGACTACGAGCAGTACTTC.

CDR3 loop: CASCLGIRQPQHF. Written as DNA, the CDR3 is TGTGCCAGTTGTTTGGGGATACGGCAGCCCCAGCATTTT. This chain links TRBV19 with TRBJ1-5; D is uncertain. The CDR3 runs 13 residues. Germline CDR1 LNHDA, CDR2 SQIVND (reference sequence). The V end was cut by 8 bases, the J end by 7 bases, with 15 bases between.

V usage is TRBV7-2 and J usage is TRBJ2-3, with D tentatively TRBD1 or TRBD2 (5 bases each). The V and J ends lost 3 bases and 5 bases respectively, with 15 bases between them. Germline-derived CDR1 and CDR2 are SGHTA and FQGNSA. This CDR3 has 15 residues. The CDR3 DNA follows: TGTGCCAGCAGCTTCGGACTGATGCAGGGAGATACGCAGTATTTT. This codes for CASSFGLMQGDTQYF.

Written as DNA, the CDR3 is TGTGCCAGCAGCCCAATGGCGGGACAGAAGACCTACAATGAGCAGTTCTTC. As protein: CASSPMAGQKTYNEQFF. The chain joins TRBV4-2 to TRBJ2-1; D is possibly TRBD1 (7 bases). The CDR3 totals 17 residues. The germline V gene encodes CDR1 LGHNA and CDR2 YNFKEQ. Trimming removed 4 bases from V and 2 bases from J, with 18 bases in between.

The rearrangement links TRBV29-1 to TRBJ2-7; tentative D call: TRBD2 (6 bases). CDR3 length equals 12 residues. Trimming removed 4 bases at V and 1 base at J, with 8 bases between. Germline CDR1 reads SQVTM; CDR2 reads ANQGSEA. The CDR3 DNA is TGCAGCGTTGGTGGGAGGTCCTACGAGCAGTACTTC. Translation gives CSVGGRSYEQYF.

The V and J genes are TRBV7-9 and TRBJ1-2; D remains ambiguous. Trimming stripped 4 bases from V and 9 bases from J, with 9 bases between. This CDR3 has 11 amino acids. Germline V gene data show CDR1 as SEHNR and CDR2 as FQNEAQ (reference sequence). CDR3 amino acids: CASSSQDRYTF. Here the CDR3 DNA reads TGTGCCAGCAGCTCCCAGGATCGCTACACCTTC.

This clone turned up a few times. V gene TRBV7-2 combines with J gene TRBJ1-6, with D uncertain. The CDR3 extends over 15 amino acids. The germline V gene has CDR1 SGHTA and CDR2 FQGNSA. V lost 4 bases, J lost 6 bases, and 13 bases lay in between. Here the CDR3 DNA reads TGTGCCAGCAGCTCCCGACTGGGCCTTAATTCACCCCTCCACTTT. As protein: CASSSRLGLNSPLHF. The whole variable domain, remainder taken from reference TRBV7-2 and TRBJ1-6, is GAGVSQSPSNKVTEKGKDVELRCDPISGHTALYWYRQSLGQGLEFLIYFQGNSAPDKSGLPSDRFSAERTGGSVSTLTIQRTQQEDSAVYLCASSSRLGLNSPLHFGNGTRLTVT.

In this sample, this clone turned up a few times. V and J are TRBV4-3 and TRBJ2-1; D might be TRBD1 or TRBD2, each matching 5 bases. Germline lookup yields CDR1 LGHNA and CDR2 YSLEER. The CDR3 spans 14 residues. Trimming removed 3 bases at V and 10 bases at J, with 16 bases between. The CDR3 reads CASSHQVGTREQFF. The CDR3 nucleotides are TGCGCCAGCAGCCACCAGGTGGGGACGCGGGAGCAGTTCTTC.

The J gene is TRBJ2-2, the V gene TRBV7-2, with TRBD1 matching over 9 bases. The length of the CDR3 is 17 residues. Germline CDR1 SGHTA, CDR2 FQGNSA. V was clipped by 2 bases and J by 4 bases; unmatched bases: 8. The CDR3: CASSLKNRQGGTGELFF. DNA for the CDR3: TGTGCCAGCAGCTTAAAAAATCGACAGGGGGGCACCGGGGAGCTGTTTTTT.

The CDR3 bases are TGTGCCAGAACCGGGACTAGCGGGTTCCGGGAGCTGTTTTTT. This encodes CARTGTSGFRELFF. The chain carries TRBV30 and TRBJ2-2; 12 bases match TRBD2. In germline, CDR1 is GTSNPN, CDR2 SVGIG (reference sequence). The CDR3 totals 14 residues. V dropped 8 bases and J dropped 9; count of bases not matched to a gene: 10.

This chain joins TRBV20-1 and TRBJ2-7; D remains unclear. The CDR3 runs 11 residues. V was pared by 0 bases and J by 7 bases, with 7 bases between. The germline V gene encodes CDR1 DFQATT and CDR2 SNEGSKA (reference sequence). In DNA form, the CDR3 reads TGCAGTGCTAGAGAGGGTGGGGAGCAGTACTTC. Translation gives CSAREGGEQYF.

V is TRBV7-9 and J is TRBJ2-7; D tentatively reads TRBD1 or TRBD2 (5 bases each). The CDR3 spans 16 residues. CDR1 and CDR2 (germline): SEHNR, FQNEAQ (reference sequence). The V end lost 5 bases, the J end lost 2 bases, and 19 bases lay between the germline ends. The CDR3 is CASSNPERGKAYEQYF. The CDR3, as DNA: TGTGCCAGCAGCAATCCGGAGAGGGGTAAGGCCTACGAGCAGTACTTC.

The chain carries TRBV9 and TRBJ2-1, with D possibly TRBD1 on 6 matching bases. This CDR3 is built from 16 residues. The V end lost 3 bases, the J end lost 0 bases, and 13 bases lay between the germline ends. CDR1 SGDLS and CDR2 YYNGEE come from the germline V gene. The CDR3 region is CASSELSGHSYNEQFF. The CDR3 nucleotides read TGTGCCAGCAGCGAACTATCGGGACACTCCTACAATGAGCAGTTCTTC. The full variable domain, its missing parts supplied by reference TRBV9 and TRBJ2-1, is DSGVTQTPKHLITATGQRVTLRCSPRSGDLSVYWYQQSLDQGLQFLIQYYNGEERAKGNILERFSAQQFPDLHSELNLSSLELGDSALYFCASSELSGHSYNEQFFGPGTRLTVL.

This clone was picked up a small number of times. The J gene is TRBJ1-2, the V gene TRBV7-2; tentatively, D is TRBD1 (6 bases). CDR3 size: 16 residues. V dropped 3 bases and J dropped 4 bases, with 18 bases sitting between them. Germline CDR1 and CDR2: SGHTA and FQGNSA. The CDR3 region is CASSFLQGFRGYGYTF. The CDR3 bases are TGTGCCAGCAGCTTCCTGCAGGGGTTCCGAGGCTATGGCTACACCTTC.

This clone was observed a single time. This CDR3 reads CASSPTGPAFF. CDR3 nucleotide sequence: TGTGCCAGCTCTCCGACAGGTCCGGCTTTCTTT. This chain connects TRBV18 to TRBJ1-1; TRBD1 might be the D (6 bases). The V end lost 6 bases, the J end lost 11 bases, and 13 bases lay between the germline ends. The CDR3 extends over 11 amino acids. The germline CDR1 and CDR2 sequences are KGHSH and LQKENI.

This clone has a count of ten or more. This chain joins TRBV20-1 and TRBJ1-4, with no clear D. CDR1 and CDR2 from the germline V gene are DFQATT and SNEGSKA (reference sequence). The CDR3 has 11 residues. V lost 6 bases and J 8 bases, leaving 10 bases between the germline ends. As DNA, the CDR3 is TGCAGTGCGGAATATTCGGAAAAACTGTTTTTT. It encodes CSAEYSEKLFF.

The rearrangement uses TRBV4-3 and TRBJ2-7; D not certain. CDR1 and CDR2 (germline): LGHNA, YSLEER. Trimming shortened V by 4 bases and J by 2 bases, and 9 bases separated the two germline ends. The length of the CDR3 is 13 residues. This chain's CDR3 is CASSREVTYEQYF. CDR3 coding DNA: TGCGCCAGCAGCCGAGAAGTCACCTACGAGCAGTACTTC.

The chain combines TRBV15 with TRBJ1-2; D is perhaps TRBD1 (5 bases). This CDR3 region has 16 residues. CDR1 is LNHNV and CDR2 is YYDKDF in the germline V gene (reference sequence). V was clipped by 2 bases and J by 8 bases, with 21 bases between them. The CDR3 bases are TGTGCCACCAGCAGACCTACCCTGGGGCAGTCGGGCGGCTACACCTTC. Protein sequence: CATSRPTLGQSGGYTF.

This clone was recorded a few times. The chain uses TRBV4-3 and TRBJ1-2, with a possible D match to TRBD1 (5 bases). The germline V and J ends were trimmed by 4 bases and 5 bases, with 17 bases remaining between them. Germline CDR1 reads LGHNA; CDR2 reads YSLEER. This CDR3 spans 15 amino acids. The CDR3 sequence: CASSPQLQEPYGYTF. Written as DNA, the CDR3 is TGCGCCAGCAGCCCCCAGCTACAGGAGCCTTATGGCTACACCTTC.

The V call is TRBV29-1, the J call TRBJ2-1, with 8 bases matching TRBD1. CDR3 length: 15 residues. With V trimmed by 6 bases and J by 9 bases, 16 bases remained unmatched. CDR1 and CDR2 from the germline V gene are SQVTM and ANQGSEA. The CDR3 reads CSVAISGGLAGEQFF. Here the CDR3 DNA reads TGCAGCGTCGCGATATCAGGGGGCTTGGCGGGTGAGCAGTTCTTC.

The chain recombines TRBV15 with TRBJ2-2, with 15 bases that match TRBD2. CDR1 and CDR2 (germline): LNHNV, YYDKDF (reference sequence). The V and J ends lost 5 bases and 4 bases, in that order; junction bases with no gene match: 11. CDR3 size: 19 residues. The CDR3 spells CATSPGRTSGGAITGELFF. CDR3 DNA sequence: TGTGCCACCAGCCCCGGGAGGACTAGCGGGGGGGCCATCACCGGGGAGCTGTTTTTT.

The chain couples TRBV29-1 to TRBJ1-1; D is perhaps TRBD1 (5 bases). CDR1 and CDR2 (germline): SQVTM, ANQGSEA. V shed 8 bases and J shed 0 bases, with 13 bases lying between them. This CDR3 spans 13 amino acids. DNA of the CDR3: TGCAGCACGACAGTTACCATGAACACTGAAGCTTTCTTT. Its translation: CSTTVTMNTEAFF. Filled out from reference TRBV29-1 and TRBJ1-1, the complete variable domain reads SAVISQKPSRDICQRGTSLTIQCQVDSQVTMMFWYRQQPGQSLTLIATANQGSEATYESGFVIDKFPISRPNLTFSTLTVSNMSPEDSSIYLCSTTVTMNTEAFFGQGTRLTVV.

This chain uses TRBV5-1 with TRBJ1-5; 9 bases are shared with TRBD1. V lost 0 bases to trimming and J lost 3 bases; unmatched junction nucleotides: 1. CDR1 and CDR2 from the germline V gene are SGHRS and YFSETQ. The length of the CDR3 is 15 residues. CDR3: CASSLGTGVNQPQHF. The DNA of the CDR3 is TGCGCCAGCAGCTTGGGGACAGGGGTCAATCAGCCCCAGCATTTT.

CDR3 DNA sequence: TGTGCCAGCAGAGGACAGTTCTCTGGAAACACCATATATTTT. Its translation: CASRGQFSGNTIYF. The genes are TRBV25-1 and TRBJ1-3, with D possibly matching TRBD1 (6 bases). This CDR3 spans 14 amino acids. Germline assignment: CDR1 MGHDK and CDR2 SYGVNS. The V end was cut by 6 bases, the J end by 0 bases, with 9 bases between.

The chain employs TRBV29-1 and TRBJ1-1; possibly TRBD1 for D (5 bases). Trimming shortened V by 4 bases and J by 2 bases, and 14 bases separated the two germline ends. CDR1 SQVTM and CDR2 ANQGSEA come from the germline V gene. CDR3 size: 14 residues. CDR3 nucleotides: TGCAGCGTTGGGGGCAGTTCGGGTAACACTGAAGCTTTCTTT. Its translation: CSVGGSSGNTEAFF.

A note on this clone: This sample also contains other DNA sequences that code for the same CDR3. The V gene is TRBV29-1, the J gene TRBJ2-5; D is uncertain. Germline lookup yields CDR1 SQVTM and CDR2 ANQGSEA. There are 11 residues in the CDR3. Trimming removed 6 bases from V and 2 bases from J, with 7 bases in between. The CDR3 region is CSVRPQETQYF. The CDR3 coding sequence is TGCAGCGTGAGGCCTCAAGAGACCCAGTACTTC. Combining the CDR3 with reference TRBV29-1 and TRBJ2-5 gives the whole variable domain SAVISQKPSRDICQRGTSLTIQCQVDSQVTMMFWYRQQPGQSLTLIATANQGSEATYESGFVIDKFPISRPNLTFSTLTVSNMSPEDSSIYLCSVRPQETQYFGPGTRLLVL.

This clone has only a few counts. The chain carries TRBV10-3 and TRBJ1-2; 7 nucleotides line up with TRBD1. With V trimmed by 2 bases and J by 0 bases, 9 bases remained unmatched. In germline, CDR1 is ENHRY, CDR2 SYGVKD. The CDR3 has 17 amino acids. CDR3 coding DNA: TGTGCCATCAGTGAGGGGGACAGAACGCCAACTAACTATGGCTACACCTTC. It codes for CAISEGDRTPTNYGYTF.

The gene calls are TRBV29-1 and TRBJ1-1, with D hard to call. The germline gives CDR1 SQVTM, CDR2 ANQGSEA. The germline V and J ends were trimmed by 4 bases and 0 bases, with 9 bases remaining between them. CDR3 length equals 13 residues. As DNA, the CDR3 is TGCAGCGTTGCAGGCGTCGTGAACACTGAAGCTTTCTTT. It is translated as CSVAGVVNTEAFF. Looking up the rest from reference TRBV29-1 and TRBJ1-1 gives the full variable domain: SAVISQKPSRDICQRGTSLTIQCQVDSQVTMMFWYRQQPGQSLTLIATANQGSEATYESGFVIDKFPISRPNLTFSTLTVSNMSPEDSSIYLCSVAGVVNTEAFFGQGTRLTVV.

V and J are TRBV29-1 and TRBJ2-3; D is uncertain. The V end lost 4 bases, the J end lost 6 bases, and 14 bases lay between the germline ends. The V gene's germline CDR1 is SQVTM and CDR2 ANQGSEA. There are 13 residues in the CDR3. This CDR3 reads CSVVAGFHDTQYF. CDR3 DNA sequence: TGCAGCGTTGTAGCCGGGTTCCACGATACGCAGTATTTT.